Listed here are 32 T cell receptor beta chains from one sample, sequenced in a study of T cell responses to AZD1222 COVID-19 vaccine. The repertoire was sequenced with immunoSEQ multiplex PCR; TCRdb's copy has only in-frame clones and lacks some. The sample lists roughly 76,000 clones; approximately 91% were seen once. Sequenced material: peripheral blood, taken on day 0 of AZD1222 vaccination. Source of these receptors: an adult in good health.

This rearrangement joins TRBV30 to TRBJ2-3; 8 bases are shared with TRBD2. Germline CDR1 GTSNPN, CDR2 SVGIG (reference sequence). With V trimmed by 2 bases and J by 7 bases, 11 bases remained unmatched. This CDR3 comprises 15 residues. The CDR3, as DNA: TGTGCCTGGAGTCTCACGGGAGGGGCCCAGCATACGCAGTATTTT. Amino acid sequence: CAWSLTGGAQHTQYF.

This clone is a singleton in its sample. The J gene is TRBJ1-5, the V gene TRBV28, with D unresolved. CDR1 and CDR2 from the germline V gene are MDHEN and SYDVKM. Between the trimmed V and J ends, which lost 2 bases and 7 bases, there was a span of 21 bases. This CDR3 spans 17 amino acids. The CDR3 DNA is TGTGCCAGCAGTTTAAGTGCTCCGGGCATTTCGAGGCAGCCCCAGCATTTT. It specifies CASSLSAPGISRQPQHF.

The CDR3 coding sequence is TGTGCCAGCAGTTTATTCAGCTCTGGAAACACCATATATTTT. Amino acids: CASSLFSSGNTIYF. This chain connects TRBV27 to TRBJ1-3, with no clear D. CDR1 and CDR2 (germline): MNHEY, SMNVEV (reference sequence). This CDR3 is built from 14 residues. V was cut by 1 base and J by 0 bases, with 4 bases left in between.

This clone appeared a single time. CDR3 DNA sequence: TGTGCCAGCAGCTTGGGCAGGTTAGAGACCCAGTACTTC. It encodes CASSLGRLETQYF. This rearrangement joins TRBV11-3 to TRBJ2-5; D uncertain. V was trimmed by 3 bases and J by 4 bases, leaving 9 bases between them. This CDR3 has 13 amino acids. Germline CDR1 reads SGHNT; CDR2 reads YENEEA.

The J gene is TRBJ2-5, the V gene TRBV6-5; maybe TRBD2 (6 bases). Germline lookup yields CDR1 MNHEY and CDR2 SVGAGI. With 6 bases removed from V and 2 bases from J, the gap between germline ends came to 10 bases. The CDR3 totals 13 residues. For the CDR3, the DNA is TGTGCCAGCAGATTTAGCGGACAAGAGACCCAGTACTTC. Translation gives CASRFSGQETQYF.

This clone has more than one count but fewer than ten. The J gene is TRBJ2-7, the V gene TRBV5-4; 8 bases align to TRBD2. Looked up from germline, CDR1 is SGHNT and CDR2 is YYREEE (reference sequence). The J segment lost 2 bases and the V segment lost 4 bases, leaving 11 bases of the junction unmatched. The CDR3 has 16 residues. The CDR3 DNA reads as TGTGCCAGCAGCCCCGGGAGGGACCCTCTAACCTACGAGCAGTACTTC. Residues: CASSPGRDPLTYEQYF.

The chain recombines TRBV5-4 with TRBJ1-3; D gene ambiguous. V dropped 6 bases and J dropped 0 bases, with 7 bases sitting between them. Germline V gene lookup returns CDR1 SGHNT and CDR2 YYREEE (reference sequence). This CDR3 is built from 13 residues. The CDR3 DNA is TGTGCCAGCACCATTAGCTCTGGAAACACCATATATTTT. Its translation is CASTISSGNTIYF.

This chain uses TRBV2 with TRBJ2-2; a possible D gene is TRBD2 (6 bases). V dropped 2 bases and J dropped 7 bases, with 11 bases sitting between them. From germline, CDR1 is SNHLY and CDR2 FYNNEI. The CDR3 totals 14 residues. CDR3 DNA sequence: TGTGCCAGCAGTGAAATCAGGGAGGTCGGGGAGCTGTTTTTT. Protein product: CASSEIREVGELFF.

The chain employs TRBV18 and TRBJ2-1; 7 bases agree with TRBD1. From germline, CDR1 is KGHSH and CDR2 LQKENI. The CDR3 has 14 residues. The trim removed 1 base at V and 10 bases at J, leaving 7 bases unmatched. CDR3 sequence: CASSPQGAPGEQFF. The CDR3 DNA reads TGTGCCAGCTCACCACAGGGGGCCCCCGGGGAGCAGTTCTTC.

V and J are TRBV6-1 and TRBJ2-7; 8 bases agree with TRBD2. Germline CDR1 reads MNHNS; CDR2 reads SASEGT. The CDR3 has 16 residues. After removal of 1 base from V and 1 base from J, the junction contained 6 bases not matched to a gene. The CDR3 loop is CASSEGYGGGSYEQYV. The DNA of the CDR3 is TGTGCCAGCAGTGAAGGTTACGGGGGGGGATCCTACGAGCAGTACGTC.

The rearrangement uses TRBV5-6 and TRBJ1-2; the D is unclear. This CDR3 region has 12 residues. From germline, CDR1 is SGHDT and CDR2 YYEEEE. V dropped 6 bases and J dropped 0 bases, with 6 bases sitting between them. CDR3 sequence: CASTNSNYGYTF. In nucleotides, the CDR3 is TGTGCCAGCACCAATTCTAACTATGGCTACACCTTC.

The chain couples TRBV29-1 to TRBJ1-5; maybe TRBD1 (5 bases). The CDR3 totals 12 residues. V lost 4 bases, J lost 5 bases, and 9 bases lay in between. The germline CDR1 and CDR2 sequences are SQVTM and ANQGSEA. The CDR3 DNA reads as TGCAGCGTTGGGACACCTGATCAGCCCCAGCATTTT. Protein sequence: CSVGTPDQPQHF.

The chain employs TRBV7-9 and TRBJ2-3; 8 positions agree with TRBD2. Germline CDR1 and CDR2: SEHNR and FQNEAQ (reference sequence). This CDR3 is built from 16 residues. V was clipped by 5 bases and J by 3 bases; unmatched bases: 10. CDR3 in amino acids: CASSPTMGGGTDTQYF. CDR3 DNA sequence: TGTGCCAGCAGCCCCACTATGGGCGGGGGGACAGATACGCAGTATTTT. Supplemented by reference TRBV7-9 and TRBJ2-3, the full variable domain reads DTGVSQNPRHKITKRGQNVTFRCDPISEHNRLYWYRQTLGQGPEFLTYFQNEAQLEKSRLLSDRFSAERPKGSFSTLEIQRTEQGDSAMYLCASSPTMGGGTDTQYFGPGTRLTVL.

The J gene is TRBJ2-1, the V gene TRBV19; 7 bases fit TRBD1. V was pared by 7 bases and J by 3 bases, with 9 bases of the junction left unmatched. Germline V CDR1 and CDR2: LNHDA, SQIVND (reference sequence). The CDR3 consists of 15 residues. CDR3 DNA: TGTGCCAGTAAACCCGGGACAGACCGCTACAATGAGCAGTTCTTC. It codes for CASKPGTDRYNEQFF.

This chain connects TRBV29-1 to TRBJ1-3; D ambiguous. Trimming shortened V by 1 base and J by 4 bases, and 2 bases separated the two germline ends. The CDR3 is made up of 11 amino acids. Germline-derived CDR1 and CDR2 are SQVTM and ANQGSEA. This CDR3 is CSVEGGNTIYF. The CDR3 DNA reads TGCAGCGTTGAAGGCGGAAACACCATATATTTT.

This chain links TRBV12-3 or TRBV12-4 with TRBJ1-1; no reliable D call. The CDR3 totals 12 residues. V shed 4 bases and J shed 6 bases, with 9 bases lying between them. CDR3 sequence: CASSSWDPEAFF. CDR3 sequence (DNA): TGTGCCAGCAGTTCGTGGGATCCTGAAGCTTTCTTT.

The CDR3 DNA reads TGTGCCAGCAGTGATGAGACCCAGTACTTC. Translated, it gives CASSDETQYF. The V call is TRBV2, the J call TRBJ2-5; D gene uncertain. Germline CDR1 is SNHLY and CDR2 is FYNNEI. V lost 3 bases, J lost 5 bases, and 1 base lay in between. CDR3 length equals 10 residues. The entire variable domain, with the rest obtained from reference TRBV2 and TRBJ2-5, is as follows: EPEVTQTPSHQVTQMGQEVILRCVPISNHLYFYWYRQILGQKVEFLVSFYNNEISEKSEIFDDQFSVERPDGSNFTLKIRSTKLEDSAMYFCASSDETQYFGPGTRLLVL.

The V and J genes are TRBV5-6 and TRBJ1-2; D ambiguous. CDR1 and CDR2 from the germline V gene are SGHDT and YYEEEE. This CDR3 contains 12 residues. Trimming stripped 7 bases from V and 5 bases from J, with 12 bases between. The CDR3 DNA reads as TGTGCCAGCCGAGGGTTCTCGTATGGCTACACCTTC. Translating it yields CASRGFSYGYTF.

CDR3 protein: CASSLFGGPYNEQFF. In nucleotides, the CDR3 is TGTGCCAGCAGCTTATTTGGGGGGCCCTACAATGAGCAGTTCTTC. The genes are TRBV11-3 and TRBJ2-1; D possibly uses TRBD1 or TRBD2 (6 bases each). The CDR3 sequence is 15 residues long. V lost 2 bases and J 2 bases, leaving 10 bases between the germline ends. From germline, CDR1 is SGHNT and CDR2 YENEEA.

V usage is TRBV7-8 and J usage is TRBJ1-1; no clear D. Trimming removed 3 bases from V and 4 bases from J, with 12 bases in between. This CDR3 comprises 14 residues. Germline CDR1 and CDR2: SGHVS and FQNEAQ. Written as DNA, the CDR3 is TGTGCCAGCAGCTTTCAGAGGATGGTCACTGAAGCTTTCTTT. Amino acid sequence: CASSFQRMVTEAFF.

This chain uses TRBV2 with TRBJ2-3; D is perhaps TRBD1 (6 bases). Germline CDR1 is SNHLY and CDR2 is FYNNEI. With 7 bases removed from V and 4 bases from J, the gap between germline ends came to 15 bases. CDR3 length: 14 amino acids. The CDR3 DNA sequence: TGTGCCAGCATGGGGGCTTTTGGGGCAGATACGCAGTATTTT. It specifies CASMGAFGADTQYF.

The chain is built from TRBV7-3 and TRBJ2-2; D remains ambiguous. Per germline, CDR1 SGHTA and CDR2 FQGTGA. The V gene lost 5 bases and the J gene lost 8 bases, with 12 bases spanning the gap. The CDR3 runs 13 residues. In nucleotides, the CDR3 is TGTGCCAGCAGCCGCAATACGCCTGGGGAGCTGTTTTTT. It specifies CASSRNTPGELFF.

The CDR3 nucleotides read TGCGCCAGCAGCTTTCGGACAGGGGATTCCACTGAAGCTTTCTTT. It translates to CASSFRTGDSTEAFF. V and J are TRBV5-1 and TRBJ1-1; 9 bases are a match to TRBD1. With V trimmed by 2 bases and J by 4 bases, 6 bases remained unmatched. CDR1 and CDR2 from the germline V gene are SGHRS and YFSETQ. The CDR3 has 15 residues.

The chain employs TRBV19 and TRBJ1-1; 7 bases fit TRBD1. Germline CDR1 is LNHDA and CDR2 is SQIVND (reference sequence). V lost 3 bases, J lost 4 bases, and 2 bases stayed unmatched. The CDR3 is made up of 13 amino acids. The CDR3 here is CASSMQGVTEAFF. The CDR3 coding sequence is TGTGCCAGTAGTATGCAGGGGGTCACTGAAGCTTTCTTT.

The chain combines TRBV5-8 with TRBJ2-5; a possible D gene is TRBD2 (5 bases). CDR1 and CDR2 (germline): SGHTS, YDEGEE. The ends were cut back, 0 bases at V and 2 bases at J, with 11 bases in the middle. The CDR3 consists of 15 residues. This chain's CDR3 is CASSLGRKQQETQYF. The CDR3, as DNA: TGTGCCAGCAGCTTGGGGAGGAAACAACAAGAGACCCAGTACTTC. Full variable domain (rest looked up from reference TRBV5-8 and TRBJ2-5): EAGVTQSPTHLIKTRGQQATLRCSPISGHTSVYWYQQALGLGLQFLLWYDEGEERNRGNFPPRFSGRQFPNYSSELNVNALELEDSALYLCASSLGRKQQETQYFGPGTRLLVL.

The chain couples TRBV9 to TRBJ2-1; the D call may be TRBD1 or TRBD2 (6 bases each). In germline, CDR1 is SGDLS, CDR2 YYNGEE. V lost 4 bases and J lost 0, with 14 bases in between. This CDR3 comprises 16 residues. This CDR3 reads CASSLEGELSYNEQFF. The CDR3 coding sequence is TGTGCCAGCAGCTTGGAGGGGGAGCTCTCCTACAATGAGCAGTTCTTC.

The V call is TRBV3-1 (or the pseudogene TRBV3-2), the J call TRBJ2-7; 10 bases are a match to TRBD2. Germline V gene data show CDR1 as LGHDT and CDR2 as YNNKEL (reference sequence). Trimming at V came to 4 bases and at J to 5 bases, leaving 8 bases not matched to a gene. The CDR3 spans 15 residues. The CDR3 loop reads CASSRQREGRDEQYF. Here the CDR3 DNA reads TGTGCCAGCAGCCGGCAGCGGGAGGGCCGCGACGAGCAGTACTTC.

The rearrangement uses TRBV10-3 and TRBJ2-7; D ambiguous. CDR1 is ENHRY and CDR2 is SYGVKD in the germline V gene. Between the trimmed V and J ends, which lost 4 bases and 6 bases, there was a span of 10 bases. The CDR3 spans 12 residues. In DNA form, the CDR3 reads TGTGCCATCAGTGGTGGGTCCGGCGAGCAGTACTTC. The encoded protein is CAISGGSGEQYF.

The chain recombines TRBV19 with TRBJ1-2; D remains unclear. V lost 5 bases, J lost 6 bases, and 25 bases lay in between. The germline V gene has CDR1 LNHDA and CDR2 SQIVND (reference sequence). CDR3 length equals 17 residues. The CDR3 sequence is CASSPRQGRDIGNGYTF. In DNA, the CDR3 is TGTGCCAGTAGTCCACGACAAGGGCGAGACATAGGGAATGGCTACACCTTC.

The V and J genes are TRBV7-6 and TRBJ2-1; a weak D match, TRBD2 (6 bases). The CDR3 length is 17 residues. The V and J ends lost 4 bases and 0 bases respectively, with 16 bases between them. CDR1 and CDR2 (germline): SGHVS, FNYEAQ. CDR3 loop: CASSSTFAGSSYNEQFF. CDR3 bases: TGTGCCAGCAGCTCGACCTTTGCGGGGAGCTCCTACAATGAGCAGTTCTTC.

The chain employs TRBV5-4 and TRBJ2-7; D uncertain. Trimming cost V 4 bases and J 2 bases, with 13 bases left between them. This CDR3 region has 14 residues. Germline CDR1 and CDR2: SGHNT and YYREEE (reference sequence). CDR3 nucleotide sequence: TGTGCCAGCAGCCAAGATTCGGCGGCCTACGAGCAGTACTTC. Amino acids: CASSQDSAAYEQYF.

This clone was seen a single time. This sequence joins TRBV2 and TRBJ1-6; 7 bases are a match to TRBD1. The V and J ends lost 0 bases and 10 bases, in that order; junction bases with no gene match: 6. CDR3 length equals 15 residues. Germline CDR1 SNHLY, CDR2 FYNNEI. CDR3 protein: CASSEAQGGQSPLHF. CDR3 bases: TGTGCCAGCAGTGAAGCGCAAGGGGGCCAGTCACCCCTCCACTTT.